This T cell receptor beta chain was profiled in a study of blood T cell repertoires in COVID-19. This clone has more than one count but fewer than ten. This CDR3 spans 11 amino acids. V was clipped by 3 bases and J by 7 bases, with 10 bases between them. The germline V gene encodes CDR1 GTSNPN and CDR2 SVGIG (reference sequence). Participants were aged 18 to 89 years from roughly 25 US areas. Per the original methods: Estimation of nucleated cell counts relied on the amplification of reference gene primers. Sequencing was performed with immunoSEQ multiplex PCR; in TCRdb, only in-frame clones are kept and a portion is missing. The V and J calls and clone size are taken from that table; D and trimming were inferred from the DNA. The table records about 180,000 clones, 70% to 80% of them present only once.

The rearrangement links TRBV30 to TRBJ2-7, with a possible D match to TRBD2 (6 bases). The sequenced material came from PBMCs or T cells enriched from blood (not recorded which). This TCR derives from a man in his 60s who had been exposed to COVID-19. CDR3 sequence reads: CAWRTSWEQYF. CDR3 DNA: TGTGCCTGGAGGACTAGTTGGGAGCAGTACTTC.